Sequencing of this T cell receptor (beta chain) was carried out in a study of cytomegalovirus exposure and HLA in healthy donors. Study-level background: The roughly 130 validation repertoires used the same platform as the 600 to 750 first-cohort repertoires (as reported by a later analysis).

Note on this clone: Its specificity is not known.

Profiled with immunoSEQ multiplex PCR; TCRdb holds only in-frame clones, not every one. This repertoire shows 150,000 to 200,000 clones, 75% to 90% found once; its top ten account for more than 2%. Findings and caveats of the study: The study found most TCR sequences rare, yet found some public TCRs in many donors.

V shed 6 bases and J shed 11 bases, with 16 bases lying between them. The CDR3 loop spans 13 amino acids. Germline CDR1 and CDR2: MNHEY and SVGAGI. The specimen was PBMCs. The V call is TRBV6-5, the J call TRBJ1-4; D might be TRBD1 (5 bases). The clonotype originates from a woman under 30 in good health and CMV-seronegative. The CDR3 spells CASSPLPDSKLFF. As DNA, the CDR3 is TGTGCCAGCAGCCCATTGCCCGACAGTAAACTGTTTTTT.